This T cell receptor beta chain was profiled in a study of CD8 T cells in ankylosing spondylitis. Notes on the study in general: In peripheral blood, disease-linked CD8+ clones occurred at relatively low frequencies. Reported data indicate significant enrichment of disease-linked clones within matched ankylosing spondylitis synovial fluid. Roughly eight highly homologous variants made up a TCR beta motif that seemed to typify ankylosing spondylitis blood. Existing reports had already noted some motif variants in reactive arthritis synovial fluid and blood.

This clonotype has a count of ten or more. Its antigen is currently unknown. MiXCR was run by TCRdb on the 5' RACE reads, yielding one entry per CDR3 protein. The data hold roughly 150,000 distinct CDR3 sequences, with 6% to 8.5% observed a single time. CDR1 is SGHAT, CDR2 FQNNGV, per germline. The ends were cut back, 5 bases at V and 2 bases at J, with 10 bases in the middle. The CDR3 spans 13 residues. This TCR derives from a female donor with ankylosing spondylitis or in good health (not recorded which). The chain recombines TRBV11-2 with TRBJ2-7; a possible D gene is TRBD2 (5 bases). Sequences were obtained from blood, either unsorted or a sorted T cell fraction (not recorded which). The CDR3 nucleotides are TGTGCCAGCAGCCTCCCGGGGACCTACGAGCAGTACTTC. Translating it yields CASSLPGTYEQYF.